The TCR beta chain described here comes from a study of early T cells in non-severe SARS-CoV-2 infection. On the study more broadly: Sequencing was performed on bulk RNA from unsorted whole blood, leaving chains unpaired. The study's findings and limits: Anti-spike CD8 specificities were favored by VDJdb matching, whose results missed private and CD4 specificities.

This clonotype was seen only a few times. Its antigen is currently unknown. The ends were cut back, 4 bases at V and 3 bases at J, with 10 bases in the middle. There are 13 residues in the CDR3. Germline V gene lookup returns CDR1 SNHLY and CDR2 FYNNEI. Unique molecular identifier tags were affixed to discrete cDNA molecules. TCRdb ran MiXCR on the 5' RACE reads and lists one entry per CDR3 protein. The sample yields about 27,000 distinct CDR3 sequences, approximately 4% seen once. Sequenced material: whole blood. The receptor's source is an adult who was a healthcare worker with PCR-confirmed SARS-CoV-2 infection or an uninfected control (not recorded which). The V call is TRBV2, the J call TRBJ2-7; D is undetermined. The DNA for the CDR3 is TGTGCCAGCAGTGTGTTACAAATCTACGAGCAGTACTTC. This codes for CASSVLQIYEQYF.